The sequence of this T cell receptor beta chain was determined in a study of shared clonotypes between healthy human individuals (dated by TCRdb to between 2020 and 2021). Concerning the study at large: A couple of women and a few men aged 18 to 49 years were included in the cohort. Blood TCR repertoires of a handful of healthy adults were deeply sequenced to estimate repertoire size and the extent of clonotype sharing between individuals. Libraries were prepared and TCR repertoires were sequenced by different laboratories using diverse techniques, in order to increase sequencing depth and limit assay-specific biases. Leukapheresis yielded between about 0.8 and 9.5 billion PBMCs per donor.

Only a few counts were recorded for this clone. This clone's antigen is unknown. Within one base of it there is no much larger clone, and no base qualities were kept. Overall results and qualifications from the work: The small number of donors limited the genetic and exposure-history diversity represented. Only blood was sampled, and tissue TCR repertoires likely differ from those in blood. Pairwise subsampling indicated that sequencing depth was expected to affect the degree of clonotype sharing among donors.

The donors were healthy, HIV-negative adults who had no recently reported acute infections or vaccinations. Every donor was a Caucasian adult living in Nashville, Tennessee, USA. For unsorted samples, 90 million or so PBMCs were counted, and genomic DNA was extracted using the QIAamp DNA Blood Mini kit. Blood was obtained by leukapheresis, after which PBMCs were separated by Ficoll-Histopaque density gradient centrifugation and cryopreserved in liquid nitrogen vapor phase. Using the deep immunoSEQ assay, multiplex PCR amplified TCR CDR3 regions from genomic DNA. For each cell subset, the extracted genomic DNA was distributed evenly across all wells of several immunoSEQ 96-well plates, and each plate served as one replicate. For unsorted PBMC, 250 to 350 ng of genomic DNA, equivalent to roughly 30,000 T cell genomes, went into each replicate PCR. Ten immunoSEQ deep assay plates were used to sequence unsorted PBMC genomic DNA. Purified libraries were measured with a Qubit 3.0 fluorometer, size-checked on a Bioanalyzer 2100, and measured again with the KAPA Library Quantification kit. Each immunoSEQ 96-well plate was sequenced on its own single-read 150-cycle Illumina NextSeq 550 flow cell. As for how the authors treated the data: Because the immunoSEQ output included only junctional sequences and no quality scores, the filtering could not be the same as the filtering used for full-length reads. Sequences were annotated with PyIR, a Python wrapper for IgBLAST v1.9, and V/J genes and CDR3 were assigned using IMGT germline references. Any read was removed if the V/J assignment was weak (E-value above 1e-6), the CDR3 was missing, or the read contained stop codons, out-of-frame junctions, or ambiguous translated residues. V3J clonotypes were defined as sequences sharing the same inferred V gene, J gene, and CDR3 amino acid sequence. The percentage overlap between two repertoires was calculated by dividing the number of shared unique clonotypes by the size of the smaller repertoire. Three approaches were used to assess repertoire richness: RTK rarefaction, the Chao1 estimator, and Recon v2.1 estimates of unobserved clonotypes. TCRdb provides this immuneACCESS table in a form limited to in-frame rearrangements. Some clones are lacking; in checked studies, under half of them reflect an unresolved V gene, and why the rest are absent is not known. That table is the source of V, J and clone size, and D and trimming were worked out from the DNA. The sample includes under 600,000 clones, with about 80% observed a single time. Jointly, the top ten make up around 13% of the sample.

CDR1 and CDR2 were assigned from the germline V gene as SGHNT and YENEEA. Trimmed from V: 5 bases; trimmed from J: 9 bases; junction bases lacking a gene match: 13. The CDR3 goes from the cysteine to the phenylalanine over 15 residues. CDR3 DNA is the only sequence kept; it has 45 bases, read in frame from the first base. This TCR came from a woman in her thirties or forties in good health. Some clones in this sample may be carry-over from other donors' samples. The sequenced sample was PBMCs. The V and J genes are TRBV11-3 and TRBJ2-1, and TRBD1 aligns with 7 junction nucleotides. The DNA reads TGTGCCAGCAGCCTCCGACAGGGAGCGTTTAGTGAGCAGTTCTTC. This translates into CASSLRQGAFSEQFF.